This TCR beta chain was sequenced in a study of blood T cells in healthy people across ages. The authors ran a second PCR of roughly 6 to 12 cycles using a sample-barcoded 5' primer and a J-beta primer mix. TCRdb used MiXCR to reprocess the 5' RACE reads, holding one entry per CDR3 protein. The data show 1,800,000 or so distinct CDR3 sequences, about two fifths seen once. The table lists this clonotype with a few counts. The antigen is not known. With 4 bases removed from V and 4 bases from J, the gap between germline ends came to 14 bases. There are 14 residues in the CDR3. The germline V gene has CDR1 MDHEN and CDR2 SYDVKM. The study, taken as a whole, reports: Getting older went along with TCR beta diversity per million T cells dropping roughly linearly.

The authors isolated at least 6.5 million PBMCs per sample. The sequenced sample consisted of blood. This sequence was found in a human donor in good health. This sequence joins TRBV28 and TRBJ2-7; possibly TRBD2 for D (6 bases). The CDR3 is CASSSPGVYYEQYF. CDR3 DNA sequence: TGTGCCAGCAGTTCCCCGGGGGTTTATTACGAGCAGTACTTC.